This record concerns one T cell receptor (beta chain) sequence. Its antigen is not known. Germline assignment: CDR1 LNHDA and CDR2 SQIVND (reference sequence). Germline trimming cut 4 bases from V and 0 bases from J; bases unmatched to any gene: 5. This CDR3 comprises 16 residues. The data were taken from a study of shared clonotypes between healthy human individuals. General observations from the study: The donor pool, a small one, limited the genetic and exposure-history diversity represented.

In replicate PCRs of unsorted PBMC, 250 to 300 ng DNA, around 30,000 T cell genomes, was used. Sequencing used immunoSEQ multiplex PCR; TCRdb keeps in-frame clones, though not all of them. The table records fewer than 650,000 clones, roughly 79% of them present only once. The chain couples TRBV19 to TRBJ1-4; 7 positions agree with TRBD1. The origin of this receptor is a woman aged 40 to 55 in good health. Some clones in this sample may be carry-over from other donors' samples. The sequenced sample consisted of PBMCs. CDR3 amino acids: CASSRTGDTTNEKLFF. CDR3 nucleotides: TGTGCCAGTAGTAGGACAGGAGACACAACTAATGAAAAACTGTTTTTT. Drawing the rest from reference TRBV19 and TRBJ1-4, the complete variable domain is DGGITQSPKYLFRKEGQNVTLSCEQNLNHDAMYWYRQDPGQGLRLIYYSQIVNDFQKGDIAEGYSVSREKKESFPLTVTSAQKNPTAFYLCASSRTGDTTNEKLFFGSGTQLSVL.